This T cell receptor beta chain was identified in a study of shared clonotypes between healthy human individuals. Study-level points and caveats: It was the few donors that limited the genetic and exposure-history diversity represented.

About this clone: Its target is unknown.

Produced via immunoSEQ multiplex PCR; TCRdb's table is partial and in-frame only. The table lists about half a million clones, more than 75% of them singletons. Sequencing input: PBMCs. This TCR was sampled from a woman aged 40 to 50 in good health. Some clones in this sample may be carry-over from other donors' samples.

In DNA form, the CDR3 reads TGTGCCAGCAGGACACCATCACAGGGGTTCCATGAGCAGTTCTTC. It translates to CASRTPSQGFHEQFF. The V call is TRBV28, the J call TRBJ2-1, with 7 bases that match TRBD1. This CDR3 region has 15 residues. From germline, CDR1 is MDHEN and CDR2 SYDVKM. The V gene end was trimmed by 6 bases and the J gene end by 8 bases; junction bases not matched to a gene: 13.